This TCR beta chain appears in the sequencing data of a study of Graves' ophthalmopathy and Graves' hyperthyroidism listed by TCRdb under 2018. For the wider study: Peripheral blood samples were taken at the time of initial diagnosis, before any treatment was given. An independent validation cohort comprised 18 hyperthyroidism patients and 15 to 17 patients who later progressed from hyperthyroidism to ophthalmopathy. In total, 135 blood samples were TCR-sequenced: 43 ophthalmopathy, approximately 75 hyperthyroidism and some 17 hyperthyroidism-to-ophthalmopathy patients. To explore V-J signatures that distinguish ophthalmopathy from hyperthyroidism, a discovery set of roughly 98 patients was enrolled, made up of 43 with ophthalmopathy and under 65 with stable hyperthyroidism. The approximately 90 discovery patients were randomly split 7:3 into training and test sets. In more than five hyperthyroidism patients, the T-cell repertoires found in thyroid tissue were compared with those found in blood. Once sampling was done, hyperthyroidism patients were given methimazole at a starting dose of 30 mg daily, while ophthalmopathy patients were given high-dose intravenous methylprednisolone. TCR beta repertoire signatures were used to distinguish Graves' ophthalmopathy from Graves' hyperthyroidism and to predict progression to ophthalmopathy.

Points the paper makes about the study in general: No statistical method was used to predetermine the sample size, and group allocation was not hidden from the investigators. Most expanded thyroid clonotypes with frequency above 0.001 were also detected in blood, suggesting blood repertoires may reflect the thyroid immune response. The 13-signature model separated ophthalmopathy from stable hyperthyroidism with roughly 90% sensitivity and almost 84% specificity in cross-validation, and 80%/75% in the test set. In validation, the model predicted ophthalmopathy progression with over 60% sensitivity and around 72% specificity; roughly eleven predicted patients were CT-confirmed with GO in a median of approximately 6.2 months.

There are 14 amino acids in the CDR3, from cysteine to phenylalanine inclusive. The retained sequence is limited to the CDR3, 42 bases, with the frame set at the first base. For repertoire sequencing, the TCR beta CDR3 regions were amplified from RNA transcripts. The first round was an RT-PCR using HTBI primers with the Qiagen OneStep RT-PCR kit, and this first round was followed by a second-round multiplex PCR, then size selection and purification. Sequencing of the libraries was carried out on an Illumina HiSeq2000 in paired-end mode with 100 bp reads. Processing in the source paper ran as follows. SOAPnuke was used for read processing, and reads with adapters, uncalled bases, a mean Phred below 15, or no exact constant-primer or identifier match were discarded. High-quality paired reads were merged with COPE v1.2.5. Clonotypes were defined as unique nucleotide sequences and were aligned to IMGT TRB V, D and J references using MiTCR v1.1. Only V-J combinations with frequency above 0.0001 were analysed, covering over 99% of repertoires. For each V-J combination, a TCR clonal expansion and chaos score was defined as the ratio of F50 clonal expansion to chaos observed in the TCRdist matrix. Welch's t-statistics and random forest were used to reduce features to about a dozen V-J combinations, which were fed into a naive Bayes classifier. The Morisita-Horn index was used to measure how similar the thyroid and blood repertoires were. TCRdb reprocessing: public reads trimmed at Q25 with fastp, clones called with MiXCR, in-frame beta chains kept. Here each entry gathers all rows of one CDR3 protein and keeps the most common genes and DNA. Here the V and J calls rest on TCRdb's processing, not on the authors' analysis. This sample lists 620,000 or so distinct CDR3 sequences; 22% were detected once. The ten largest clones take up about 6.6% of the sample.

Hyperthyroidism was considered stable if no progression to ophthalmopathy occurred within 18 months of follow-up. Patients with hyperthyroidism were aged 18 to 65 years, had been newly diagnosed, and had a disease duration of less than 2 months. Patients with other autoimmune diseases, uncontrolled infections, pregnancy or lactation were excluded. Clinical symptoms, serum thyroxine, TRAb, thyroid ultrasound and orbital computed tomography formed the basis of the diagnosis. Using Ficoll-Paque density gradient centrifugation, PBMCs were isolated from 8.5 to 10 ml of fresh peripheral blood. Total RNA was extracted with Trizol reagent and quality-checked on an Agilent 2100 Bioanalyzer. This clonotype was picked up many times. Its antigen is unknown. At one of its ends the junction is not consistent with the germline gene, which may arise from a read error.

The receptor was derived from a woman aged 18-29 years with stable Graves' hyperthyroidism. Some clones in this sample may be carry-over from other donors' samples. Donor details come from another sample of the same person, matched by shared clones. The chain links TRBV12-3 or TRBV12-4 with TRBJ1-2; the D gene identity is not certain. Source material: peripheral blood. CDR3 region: CASRLGSGAHGYTF. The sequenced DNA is TGTGCCAGCAGATTAGGGTCCGGCGCCCATGGCTACACCTTC.